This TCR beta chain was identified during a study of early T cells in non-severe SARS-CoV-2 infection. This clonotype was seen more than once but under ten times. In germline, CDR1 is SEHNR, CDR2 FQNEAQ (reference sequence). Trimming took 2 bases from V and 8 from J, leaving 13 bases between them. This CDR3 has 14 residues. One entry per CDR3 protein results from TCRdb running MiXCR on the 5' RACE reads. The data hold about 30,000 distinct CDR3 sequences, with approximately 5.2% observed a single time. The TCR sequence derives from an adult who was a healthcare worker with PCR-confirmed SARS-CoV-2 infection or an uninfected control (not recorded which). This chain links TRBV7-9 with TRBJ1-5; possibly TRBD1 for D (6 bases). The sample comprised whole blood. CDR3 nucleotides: TGTGCCAGCAGCTTAACCGGGGGCGGGAAGCCCCAGCATTTT. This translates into CASSLTGGGKPQHF.